What follows are 3 T cell receptor beta chains derived from one specimen sequenced in a study of tumor and adjacent non-tumor tissue in lung cancer. TCRbeta libraries were built with three rounds of nested PCR, modified from ARM-PCR. In TCRdb, the multiplex PCR reads were re-called with MiXCR into one record per CDR3 protein. Among some 120,000 distinct CDR3 sequences listed, 66% were seen once. The template was RNA from unsorted bulk tissue. Specimen: lung tumor tissue. These receptors originate from a man younger than 45 with non-small cell lung cancer.

The rearrangement links TRBV4-1 to TRBJ2-7, with D possibly being TRBD1 (5 bases). V lost 1 base and J 10 bases, leaving 17 bases between the germline ends. Germline-derived CDR1 and CDR2 are MGHRA and YSYEKL. This CDR3 has 14 residues. The CDR3 bases are TGCGCCAGCAGCCAAGTTGCAAGGGGCTACGTACAGTACTTC. It is translated as CASSQVARGYVQYF.

Of note for this clonotype: Relative to the germline gene, one junction end is altered; a read error may explain this. V and J are TRBV6-2 or TRBV6-3 and TRBJ2-1; D is uncertain. Germline loops: CDR1 MNHEY, CDR2 SVGEGT. CDR3 length: 13 residues. The CDR3 DNA sequence: TGTGCCAGCTGTTGGAACCTATACAATGAGCACTTCTTC. As protein: CASCWNLYNEHFF.

This clonotype occurred once. J is TRBJ2-1 and V is TRBV29-1, with D possibly matching TRBD2 (5 bases). Between the trimmed V and J ends, which lost 2 bases and 8 bases, there was a span of 16 bases. CDR1 is SQVTM and CDR2 is ANQGSEA in the germline V gene. CDR3 length: 14 amino acids. The CDR3 loop is CSVEHGGPWYEQFF. The CDR3 DNA sequence: TGCAGCGTTGAACACGGCGGGCCATGGTATGAGCAGTTCTTC.